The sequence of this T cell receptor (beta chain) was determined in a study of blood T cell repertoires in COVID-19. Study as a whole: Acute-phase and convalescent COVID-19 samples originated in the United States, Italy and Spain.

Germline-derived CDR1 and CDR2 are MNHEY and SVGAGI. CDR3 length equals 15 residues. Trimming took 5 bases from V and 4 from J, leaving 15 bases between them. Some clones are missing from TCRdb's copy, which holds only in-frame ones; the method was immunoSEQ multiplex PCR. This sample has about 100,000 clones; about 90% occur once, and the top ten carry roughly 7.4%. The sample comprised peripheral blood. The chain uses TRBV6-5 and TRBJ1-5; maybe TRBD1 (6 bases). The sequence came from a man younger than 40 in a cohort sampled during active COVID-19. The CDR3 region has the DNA TGTGCCAGCAGTACCCGAAGACAGGCTAATCAGCCCCAGCATTTT. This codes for CASSTRRQANQPQHF.